The next 12 T cell receptor beta chains were all read from a single sample in a study of OX40 agonist ivuxolimab in advanced cancers. Libraries were prepared by immunoSEQ multiplex PCR; TCRdb keeps only in-frame clonotypes and omits some of them. The sample carries just over 20,000 clones, approximately 73% recorded once. The specimen was CD4+ or CD8+ T cells sorted from blood, collected in a trial of the OX40 agonist ivuxolimab. These receptors were taken from an adult with an advanced solid tumor such as melanoma, head and neck, liver or kidney cancer.

J is TRBJ2-6 and V is TRBV7-2; D is perhaps TRBD1 or TRBD2 (6 bases each). Per the germline V gene, CDR1 is SGHTA and CDR2 is FQGNSA. This CDR3 spans 18 amino acids. V was pared by 5 bases and J by 2 bases, with 19 bases between. The CDR3 region has the DNA TGTGCCAGCAGCCCGATGGGGGGCGGGCCCCCTGGGGCCAACGTCCTGACTTTC. Translated, it gives CASSPMGGGPPGANVLTF.

This sequence joins TRBV11-3 and TRBJ1-5; D uncertain. With 1 base removed from V and 7 bases from J, the gap between germline ends came to 5 bases. Germline V gene sequence: CDR1 SGHNT, CDR2 YENEEA. The CDR3 has 12 residues. The CDR3 DNA is TGTGCCAGCAGCTTAGTGGACCAGCCCCAGCATTTT. It yields the protein CASSLVDQPQHF.

The genes are TRBV6-5 and TRBJ1-1; D is undetermined. Trimming removed 0 bases from V and 1 base from J, with 9 bases in between. Looked up from germline, CDR1 is MNHEY and CDR2 is SVGAGI. The CDR3 totals 15 residues. For the CDR3, the DNA is TGTGCCAGCAGTTACTCGGAGTCGAAGAACACTGAAGCTTTCTTT. Its translation: CASSYSESKNTEAFF.

This chain connects TRBV6-6 to TRBJ2-7; a possible D gene is TRBD1 (5 bases). V was trimmed by 4 bases and J by 5 bases, leaving 9 bases between them. This CDR3 is 12 amino acids long. CDR1 and CDR2 (germline): MNHNY, SVGAGI (reference sequence). The CDR3 DNA reads TGTGCCAGCAGTTCGCAGGGTAACGAGCAGTACTTC. This codes for CASSSQGNEQYF.

This clone was detected a few times. The chain recombines TRBV18 with TRBJ1-5; TRBD1 aligns across 7 bases. The CDR3 contains 14 residues. V was clipped by 3 bases and J by 3 bases; unmatched bases: 2. Germline CDR1 and CDR2: KGHSH and LQKENI. In nucleotides, the CDR3 is TGTGCCAGCTCACCTCAGGGGGTCAATCAGCCCCAGCATTTT. It is translated as CASSPQGVNQPQHF.

This chain links TRBV6-5 with TRBJ2-6; maybe TRBD1 (6 bases). CDR1 is MNHEY and CDR2 is SVGAGI in the germline V gene. The CDR3 contains 15 residues. V was cut by 4 bases and J by 4 bases, with 11 bases left in between. In DNA, the CDR3 is TGTGCCAGCAGTTCCCACAGGGACGGGGCCAACGTCCTGACTTTC. It specifies CASSSHRDGANVLTF.

The chain uses TRBV5-5 and TRBJ1-2; 9 bases match TRBD1. This CDR3 comprises 15 residues. V lost 4 bases, J lost 7 bases, and 11 bases stayed unmatched. Germline CDR1 reads SGHKS; CDR2 reads YYEKEE (reference sequence). The CDR3 sequence: CASSNKLTGGFGYTF. Written as DNA, the CDR3 is TGTGCCAGCAGCAATAAGCTGACAGGGGGATTTGGCTACACCTTC.

This chain links TRBV30 with TRBJ1-4; D unresolved. The CDR3 loop spans 13 amino acids. From germline, CDR1 is GTSNPN and CDR2 SVGIG (reference sequence). V was cut by 3 bases and J by 0 bases, with 5 bases left in between. The CDR3 DNA is TGTGCCTGGAGGAGAACAACTAATGAAAAACTGTTTTTT. Its protein is CAWRRTTNEKLFF.

The DNA of the CDR3 is TGTGCCGTTCAGCGGGGACAGGGGGCCGGGGAGCTGTTTTTT. Translating it yields CAVQRGQGAGELFF. This sequence joins TRBV10-3 and TRBJ2-2, with TRBD1 matching 11 bases. Germline-derived CDR1 and CDR2 are ENHRY and SYGVKD. The CDR3 runs 14 residues. Trimming removed 11 bases from V and 6 bases from J; junction bases left unmatched: 8.

The genes are TRBV5-1 and TRBJ2-2; no reliable D call. The germline V gene has CDR1 SGHRS and CDR2 YFSETQ. This CDR3 has 15 amino acids. V dropped 4 bases and J dropped 5 bases, with 15 bases sitting between them. The CDR3, as DNA: TGCGCCAGCAGCCCTGCTGGGGTGGGGACCGGGGAGCTGTTTTTT. Translated, it gives CASSPAGVGTGELFF. Full variable domain (remainder filled in from reference TRBV5-1 and TRBJ2-2): KAGVTQTPRYLIKTRGQQVTLSCSPISGHRSVSWYQQTPGQGLQFLFEYFSETQRNKGNFPGRFSGRQFSNSRSEMNVSTLELGDSALYLCASSPAGVGTGELFFGEGSRLTVL.

The rearrangement links TRBV19 to TRBJ1-2, with TRBD1 matching 9 bases. Germline loops: CDR1 LNHDA, CDR2 SQIVND (reference sequence). Losses at the gene ends were 7 bases for V and 5 bases for J; bases not matched to a gene: 5. CDR3 size: 13 residues. CDR3 DNA sequence: TGTGCCAGTAAGACAGGGACAGGGTATGGCTACACCTTC. It encodes CASKTGTGYGYTF.

This clone has more than one count but fewer than ten. The gene calls are TRBV5-1 and TRBJ2-3; no definite D call. The ends were cut back, 4 bases at V and 4 bases at J, with 13 bases in the middle. Germline CDR1 SGHRS, CDR2 YFSETQ. This CDR3 spans 14 amino acids. Here the CDR3 DNA reads TGCGCCAGCAGCCCTTCTATAGAATCAGATACGCAGTATTTT. It translates to CASSPSIESDTQYF.